The following is a T cell receptor (beta chain) sequence with its context. The sample originates from a study of shared clonotypes between healthy human individuals. Germline V CDR1 and CDR2: LGHNA, YSLEER. V dropped 4 bases and J dropped 1; count of bases not matched to a gene: 13. CDR3 length: 18 amino acids. Positively selected for CCR7, the CD45RO-negative cells used as naive CD8 cells excluded terminally differentiated effector memory CD45RA+ cells. Sequencing was performed with immunoSEQ multiplex PCR; in TCRdb, only in-frame clones are kept and a portion is missing. The table shows about 580,000 clones, with roughly 98% occurring only once.

Material: naive CD8+ T cells sorted from blood. The chain recombines TRBV4-3 with TRBJ2-7; 10 nucleotides align to TRBD2. This clonotype was sampled from a man aged 25-45 years in good health. The CDR3 reads CASSLYNPSSGGSYEQYF. DNA of the CDR3: TGCGCCAGCAGCCTCTATAACCCTTCTAGCGGGGGATCCTACGAGCAGTACTTC.